Included here is one TCR beta chain sequence, with context. No cognate antigen has been identified for it. Per-base quality was not reported, and no clone a single base away is much larger than it. The record originates from a study of T cell repertoires in cytomegalovirus infection (dated by TCRdb to the late 2010s). Some background on the complete study: The HLA type of each donor mattered for the analysis, because public TCR beta signatures pointed to carriage of CMV infection along with the matching HLA type.

From the cysteine through the phenylalanine, the CDR3 covers 15 amino acids. Just the 45-base CDR3 DNA is kept, in frame starting at base 1. The trim is 6 bases for V and 0 bases for J, with a gap of 13 bases between the germline ends. In the germline V gene (reference sequence), CDR1 corresponds to SGHKS and CDR2 to YYEKEE. Study-wide conclusions, independent of this receptor: Carriers of CMV infection plus the relevant HLA type were discriminated by the cumulative frequency of public TCR beta family members in the study cohort and in an independent roughly 400-donor cohort. The ex vivo response was dominated by HLA-C-restricted CMV-specific TCR beta clonotypes, and the single most frequent clonotype in two of eight donors was supplied by these HLA-C-restricted clonotypes.

Sequenced using an Illumina HiSeq 1500. The public sequencing data were trimmed at Q25 with fastp and processed into clonotypes with MiXCR by TCRdb, which kept only in-frame beta chains. When rows share a CDR3 protein, they turn into one entry using the most common DNA and genes. The sample yields about 360,000 distinct CDR3 sequences; approximately 18% were counted once. 8.5% to 10% of the sample goes to the ten largest clones. The sequence is built from TRBV5-5 and TRBJ1-3; no confident D gene assignment can be made. The sequence was obtained from a human donor in good health (CMV status not recorded). Some clones in this sample may be carry-over from other donors' samples. The specimen was PBMCs. The CDR3 corresponds to CASTLGVSSGNTIYF. The nucleotides read TGTGCCAGCACCCTGGGAGTGAGCTCTGGAAACACCATATATTTT. The reference TRBV5-5 and TRBJ1-3 proteins fill in what lies around the CDR3, so the full variable domain reads DAGVTQSPTHLIKTRGQQVTLRCSPISGHKSVSWYQQVLGQGPQFIFQYYEKEERGRGNFPDRFSARQFPNYSSELNVNALLLGDSALYLCASTLGVSSGNTIYFGEGSWLTVV.